The 7 T cell receptor beta chains below all came from one sample that was sequenced in a study of T cells in Graves' hyperthyroidism and ophthalmopathy. Researchers took RNA transcripts and amplified the TCR beta CDR3 regions from them. HTBI primers were the set used in a first-round RT-PCR of the TCR CDR3. Using its own MiXCR run on the multiplex PCR reads, TCRdb lists one record per CDR3 protein. The sample has fewer than 750,000 distinct CDR3 sequences, around 15% seen once; the top ten hold roughly an eighth. Sequences were obtained from blood. Every receptor here comes from a woman in her fifties or sixties with Graves' ophthalmopathy.

The V gene is TRBV4-3, the J gene TRBJ2-3; 8 nucleotides line up with TRBD1. The CDR3 length is 16 residues. Trimming took 4 bases from V and 4 from J; bases not matched to a gene: 10. CDR1 is LGHNA, CDR2 YSLEER, per germline. The CDR3 nucleotides read TGCGCCAGCAGCCGGACCGGGACAGGAAGGCCAGATACGCAGTATTTT. This translates into CASSRTGTGRPDTQYF.

This clonotype was recorded a few times. CDR3 in DNA: TGCGCCAGCAGCCCTCGGGCGGCTAGGGAGACCCAGTACTTC. Its protein product is CASSPRAARETQYF. The V gene is TRBV5-1, the J gene TRBJ2-5; unclear D gene. Germline V CDR1 and CDR2: SGHRS, YFSETQ. The CDR3 spans 14 residues. The ends were cut back, 4 bases at V and 5 bases at J, with 15 bases in the middle.

This clonotype occurred a few times. The rearrangement joins TRBV29-1 to TRBJ1-4; maybe TRBD1 (6 bases). V lost 4 bases and J 7 bases, leaving 22 bases between the germline ends. Germline V gene data show CDR1 as SQVTM and CDR2 as ANQGSEA. The CDR3 has 16 residues. The CDR3 protein is CSVGNWGGGKGEKLFF. CDR3 coding DNA: TGCAGCGTTGGAAACTGGGGAGGGGGTAAAGGTGAAAAACTGTTTTTT.

This clonotype was detected ten times or more. The rearrangement joins TRBV28 to TRBJ1-4, with D possibly being TRBD1 (5 bases). Germline values: CDR1 MDHEN, CDR2 SYDVKM. The CDR3 is made up of 13 amino acids. The V end lost 6 bases, the J end lost 3 bases, and 8 bases lay between the germline ends. The CDR3: CASRQGSNEKLFF. Here the CDR3 DNA reads TGTGCCAGCAGGCAGGGTTCTAATGAAAAACTGTTTTTT.

This clonotype has at least ten counts. This chain uses TRBV11-1 with TRBJ2-1; 9 nucleotides agree with TRBD1. CDR1 is SGHAT and CDR2 is FQDESV in the germline V gene (reference sequence). The CDR3 loop spans 17 amino acids. After removal of 1 base from V and 5 bases from J, the junction contained 9 bases not matched to a gene. The CDR3 reads CASSLGLGTGPNNEQFF. The DNA for the CDR3 is TGTGCCAGCAGCTTAGGTTTGGGGACAGGGCCCAACAATGAGCAGTTCTTC.

This clonotype was observed many times. This sequence joins TRBV20-1 and TRBJ2-7; the match to TRBD2 covers 11 bases. V was pared by 3 bases and J by 4 bases, with 8 bases of the junction left unmatched. This CDR3 has 15 residues. Per germline, CDR1 DFQATT and CDR2 SNEGSKA (reference sequence). CDR3 sequence: CSASPLAGEGYEQYF. CDR3 nucleotide sequence: TGCAGTGCTAGCCCACTAGCGGGAGAAGGATACGAGCAGTACTTC.

As to this clonotype: A read error may explain this, as a much larger clone is one base away. The chain has TRBV27 and TRBJ1-1; D remains ambiguous. This CDR3 region has 15 residues. Trimming pared 5 bases from V and 4 bases from J, leaving 17 bases between. Per the germline V gene, CDR1 is MNHEY and CDR2 is SMNVEV (reference sequence). The CDR3 region has the DNA TGTGCCAGCAGTGGCTACGTAGCGGTGGGCACTGAAGCTTTCTTT. Its translation: CASSGYVAVGTEAFF.